This entry describes one TCR beta chain. The data were produced by immunoSEQ multiplex PCR, yet TCRdb's version contains in-frame clones alone and is incomplete. The profile shows 200,000 to 250,000 clones, 83% of them singletons. The germline V gene has CDR1 LGHDT and CDR2 YNNKEL (reference sequence). V shed 1 base and J shed 2 bases, with 17 bases lying between them. This CDR3 comprises 17 residues. This sample is part of a study of blood T cell repertoires in COVID-19. Input material: peripheral blood. J is TRBJ2-5 and V is TRBV3-1 (or the pseudogene TRBV3-2); tentative D call: TRBD2 (5 bases). This sequence was found in a woman between 45 and 60 years old with acute or convalescent COVID-19. CDR3: CASSQVVRGRRQETQYF. The CDR3 DNA is TGTGCCAGCAGCCAAGTTGTAAGAGGGAGAAGGCAAGAGACCCAGTACTTC.